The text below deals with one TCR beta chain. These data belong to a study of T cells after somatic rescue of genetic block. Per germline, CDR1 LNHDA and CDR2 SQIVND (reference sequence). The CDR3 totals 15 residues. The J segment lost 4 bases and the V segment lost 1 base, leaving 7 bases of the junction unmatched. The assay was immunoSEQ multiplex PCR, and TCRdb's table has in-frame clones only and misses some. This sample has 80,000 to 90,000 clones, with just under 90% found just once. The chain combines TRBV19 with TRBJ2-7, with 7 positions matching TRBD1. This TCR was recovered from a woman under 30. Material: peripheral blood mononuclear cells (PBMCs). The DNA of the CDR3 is TGTGCCAGTAGTATAGCCCCAGGGGGAATATACGAGCAGTACTTC. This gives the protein CASSIAPGGIYEQYF.